A selection of T cell receptor beta chains follows, all from one sample in a study of CD8 T cells in ankylosing spondylitis. TCRdb re-called the 5' RACE reads through MiXCR, storing one row per CDR3 protein. This table has a few hundred thousand distinct CDR3 sequences, around 17% appearing once. The sample consisted of blood, either unsorted or a sorted T cell fraction (not recorded which). Receptors originate from a male donor with ankylosing spondylitis. The CDR3 runs from the conserved cysteine through the conserved F or W. A D gene is named only where the DNA matches it firmly. Expanded clones get a size class; other rows say once, few or many, or leave the size out.

>13|TRBD1|few|TRBJ2-7|TRBV5-1
CASSFRGLYEQYF
TGCGCCAGCAGCTTCAGGGGGCTTTACGAGCAGTACTTC
>13|NA|few|TRBJ2-2|TRBV29-1
CSVEQANTGELFF
TGCAGCGTTGAGCAGGCGAACACCGGGGAGCTGTTTTTT
>13|NA|few|TRBJ1-3|TRBV27
CASSGDLGNTIYF
TGTGCCAGCTCCGGGGATCTCGGAAACACCATATATTTT
>12|NA|few|TRBJ1-1|TRBV6-1
CASSEGQPEAFF
TGTGCCAGCAGTGAAGGGCAGCCTGAAGCTTTCTTT
>14|NA|NA|TRBJ1-2|TRBV4-1
CASSQVGTNYGYTF
TGCGCCAGCAGCCAAGTCGGGACAAACTATGGCTACACCTTC
>13|NA|NA|TRBJ2-5|TRBV25-1
CASSASGAETQYF
TGTGCCAGCAGTGCCTCAGGGGCAGAGACCCAGTACTTC
>13|NA|NA|TRBJ2-7|TRBV11-2
CASSSWTAYEQYF
TGTGCCAGCAGCTCCTGGACAGCCTACGAGCAGTACTTC
>14|NA|NA|TRBJ2-1|TRBV30
CAWSVEQIYNEQFF
TGTGCCTGGAGTGTAGAACAGATCTACAATGAGCAGTTCTTC
>12|NA|NA|TRBJ1-1|TRBV5-1
CASEGHGTEAFF
TGCGCCAGCGAGGGACACGGAACTGAAGCTTTCTTT
>11|TRBD1|NA|TRBJ2-1|TRBV20-1
CSALTGGEQFF
TGCAGTGCCTTGACAGGGGGCGAGCAGTTCTTC
>15|NA|NA|TRBJ2-7|TRBV3-1
CASSQDRGMSYEQYF
TGTGCCAGCAGCCAAGATAGGGGTATGTCCTACGAGCAGTACTTC